This entry lists 24 T cell receptor beta chains sequenced from one sample in a study of T cell repertoires in cytomegalovirus infection. TCRdb analysed the reads with MiXCR anew, one entry per CDR3 protein. The sample includes 650,000 to 850,000 distinct CDR3 sequences, just under 30% of them seen just once. For these receptors, no antigen is known. This specimen was cultured CD8+ T cells from PBMCs, taken from culture after CMV antigen stimulation. The source is a human donor in good health (CMV status not recorded). Some clones in this sample may be carry-over from other donors' samples.

The chain links TRBV18 to TRBJ2-1; D is perhaps TRBD1 or TRBD2 (5 bases each). CDR1 and CDR2 from the germline V gene are KGHSH and LQKENI. The CDR3 is made up of 16 amino acids. V gave up 3 bases and J gave up 5 bases, with 17 bases separating them. The CDR3 nucleotides are TGTGCCAGCTCACCTACCCAGGGACCCTTCGACAATGAGCAGTTCTTC. It yields the protein CASSPTQGPFDNEQFF.

This clonotype turned up a few times. The J gene is TRBJ1-2, the V gene TRBV27, with a weak D call TRBD1 (5 bases). Germline assignment: CDR1 MNHEY and CDR2 SMNVEV (reference sequence). This CDR3 contains 17 residues. The ends were cut back, 5 bases at V and 0 bases at J, with 19 bases in the middle. The CDR3 is CASSTWGGGSANYGYTF. CDR3 DNA sequence: TGTGCCAGCAGTACGTGGGGGGGGGGATCTGCTAACTATGGCTACACCTTC.

The rearrangement links TRBV13 to TRBJ2-3, with 7 positions matching TRBD2. CDR1 PRHDT and CDR2 FYEKMQ come from the germline V gene (reference sequence). The CDR3 totals 14 residues. With 5 bases clipped from V and 0 bases from J, the junction kept 2 bases outside the gene matches. CDR3 amino acids: CASSQRDSTDTQYF. In DNA, the CDR3 is TGTGCCAGCAGCCAGCGGGATAGCACAGATACGCAGTATTTT.

The chain couples TRBV11-1 to TRBJ1-1; no clear D. CDR1 and CDR2 from the germline V gene are SGHAT and FQDESV (reference sequence). This CDR3 is built from 17 residues. Deletions cut 1 base from V and 1 base from J, with 16 bases between. The CDR3 reads CASSLGISGERNTEAFF. The CDR3 DNA reads TGTGCCAGCAGCTTAGGTATATCAGGAGAGAGGAACACTGAAGCTTTCTTT.

This clonotype has at least ten counts. The CDR3 DNA is TGTGCCAGCAGCCAAGCGGGGCGGGGCAGCTCCTACAATGAGCAGTTCTTC. Amino acids: CASSQAGRGSSYNEQFF. The V gene is TRBV7-9, the J gene TRBJ2-1; TRBD2 matches at 7 bases. The CDR3 covers 17 residues. Germline CDR1 is SEHNR and CDR2 is FQNEAQ (reference sequence). Trimming cost V 5 bases and J 0 bases; bases outside gene matches: 10.

This clonotype was detected only a few times. As DNA, the CDR3 is TGTGCCACCGGAGGGCAGAACACTGAAGCTTTCTTT. Its translation is CATGGQNTEAFF. The chain combines TRBV19 with TRBJ1-1; D is undetermined. V was pared by 10 bases and J by 1 base, with 10 bases between. Looked up from germline, CDR1 is LNHDA and CDR2 is SQIVND (reference sequence). The CDR3 loop spans 12 amino acids.

This clonotype was observed at least ten times. This rearrangement joins TRBV7-8 to TRBJ1-2; possibly TRBD1 for D (6 bases). Germline V gene lookup returns CDR1 SGHVS and CDR2 FQNEAQ. Trimming pared 3 bases from V and 3 bases from J, leaving 11 bases between. The CDR3 has 14 amino acids. The CDR3 region has the DNA TGTGCCAGCAGCTTGGGAGGGGGGTACTATGGCTACACCTTC. It codes for CASSLGGGYYGYTF.

V gene TRBV7-9 combines with J gene TRBJ1-2, with 9 bases that match TRBD1. V was clipped by 5 bases and J by 4 bases; unmatched bases: 2. CDR1 is SEHNR and CDR2 is FQNEAQ in the germline V gene (reference sequence). This CDR3 region has 13 residues. The CDR3 spells CASSTGGAYGYTF. CDR3 bases: TGTGCCAGCAGCACAGGGGGCGCCTATGGCTACACCTTC. Together with reference TRBV7-9 and TRBJ1-2, the CDR3 gives the full variable domain: DTGVSQNPRHKITKRGQNVTFRCDPISEHNRLYWYRQTLGQGPEFLTYFQNEAQLEKSRLLSDRFSAERPKGSFSTLEIQRTEQGDSAMYLCASSTGGAYGYTFGSGTRLTVV.

The rearrangement links TRBV4-3 to TRBJ2-2; tentative D call: TRBD1 (6 bases). V gave up 0 bases and J gave up 4 bases, with 12 bases separating them. The CDR3 loop spans 16 amino acids. The V gene's germline CDR1 is LGHNA and CDR2 YSLEER. CDR3 bases: TGCGCCAGCAGCCAAGATACGTACAGGGTCACCGGGGAGCTGTTTTTT. It yields the protein CASSQDTYRVTGELFF.

The chain combines TRBV6-1 with TRBJ1-2; maybe TRBD1 (5 bases). This CDR3 comprises 17 residues. CDR1 and CDR2 (germline): MNHNS, SASEGT. The V end lost 2 bases, the J end lost 7 bases, and 23 bases lay between the germline ends. For the CDR3, the DNA is TGTGCCAGCAGTGAACTTCCCCCACCTGGGACCGCCATTGGCTACACCTTC. This gives the protein CASSELPPPGTAIGYTF.

J is TRBJ2-2 and V is TRBV19, with 14 bases fitting TRBD2. J gave up 4 bases and V 5 bases, and 6 bases lay outside the gene matches. CDR3 length: 17 amino acids. Looked up from germline, CDR1 is LNHDA and CDR2 is SQIVND (reference sequence). The DNA for the CDR3 is TGTGCCAGTAGTCCGAGACTAGCGGGGGGGCGCACCGGGGAGCTGTTTTTT. The encoded protein is CASSPRLAGGRTGELFF.

This clonotype occurred once. CDR3 amino acids: CASSEEVGLSLSTDTQYF. The CDR3, as DNA: TGTGCCAGCAGTGAAGAGGTGGGACTATCCCTTAGCACAGATACGCAGTATTTT. The chain carries TRBV2 and TRBJ2-3; TRBD2 aligns across 7 bases. With 1 base clipped from V and 0 bases from J, the junction kept 10 bases outside the gene matches. This CDR3 contains 18 residues. Germline CDR1 is SNHLY and CDR2 is FYNNEI.

The rearrangement joins TRBV6-2 or TRBV6-3 to TRBJ1-5, with 7 bases fitting TRBD1. Germline V CDR1 and CDR2: MNHEY, SVGEGT. V gave up 0 bases and J gave up 2 bases; unmatched junction bases: 16. This CDR3 is 20 amino acids long. The CDR3 region has the DNA TGTGCCAGCAGTTACTCCAAACAGGGGTTTGCTATTAGGCGCAATCAGCCCCAGCATTTT. This sequence encodes CASSYSKQGFAIRRNQPQHF.

V usage is TRBV6-1 and J usage is TRBJ2-1, with 10 positions matching TRBD2. The germline gives CDR1 MNHNS, CDR2 SASEGT. V was clipped by 5 bases and J by 5 bases; unmatched bases: 9. The CDR3 runs 16 residues. In DNA form, the CDR3 reads TGTGCCAGCAGTCCTTATACTAGCGGGGTACACAATGAGCAGTTCTTC. Its protein product is CASSPYTSGVHNEQFF.

This clonotype was found a few times. The rearrangement links TRBV10-2 to TRBJ2-1; D not certain. The CDR3 covers 16 residues. Per the germline V gene, CDR1 is WSHSY and CDR2 is SAAADI. Trimming cost V 4 bases and J 0 bases, with 13 bases left between them. Here the CDR3 DNA reads TGCGCCAGCAGTGCTGGGTGGCGGAGCTCCTACAATGAGCAGTTCTTC. This translates into CASSAGWRSSYNEQFF.

The chain has TRBV4-1 and TRBJ2-3; TRBD1 agrees at 10 bases. Per germline, CDR1 MGHRA and CDR2 YSYEKL. The CDR3 has 16 amino acids. V lost 4 bases to trimming and J lost 2 bases; unmatched junction nucleotides: 6. CDR3 bases: TGCGCCAGCAGCCTTAGGACAGGGGGGAACACAGATACGCAGTATTTT. Translating it yields CASSLRTGGNTDTQYF.

The genes are TRBV4-1 and TRBJ1-2, with a weak D call TRBD1 (5 bases). This CDR3 region has 14 residues. Germline lookup yields CDR1 MGHRA and CDR2 YSYEKL. Trimming cost V 1 base and J 3 bases, with 9 bases left between them. The CDR3 bases are TGCGCCAGCAGCCAAGTGACGGGACACTATGGCTACACCTTC. Translation: CASSQVTGHYGYTF.

The chain recombines TRBV4-3 with TRBJ2-1; 9 nucleotides agree with TRBD2. Germline CDR1 and CDR2: LGHNA and YSLEER. J was trimmed by 4 bases and V by 1 base; bases with no gene match: 8. The CDR3 length is 17 residues. The CDR3 spells CASSQVGGGGAYNEQFF. In nucleotides, the CDR3 is TGCGCCAGCAGCCAAGTGGGCGGCGGGGGGGCTTACAATGAGCAGTTCTTC.

The J gene is TRBJ1-5, the V gene TRBV27, with TRBD1 matching over 7 bases. The CDR3 has 14 residues. The J segment lost 1 base and the V segment lost 6 bases, leaving 3 bases of the junction unmatched. Germline loops: CDR1 MNHEY, CDR2 SMNVEV (reference sequence). The CDR3 sequence: CASRHRGSNQPQHF. The CDR3, as DNA: TGTGCCAGCAGACACAGGGGAAGCAATCAGCCCCAGCATTTT.

This clonotype was found many times. The chain has TRBV2 and TRBJ2-4, with TRBD2 identical over 8 bases. The junction had 8 bases not matched to a gene; V was cut back by 10 bases and J by 0 bases. This CDR3 region has 15 residues. The germline V gene has CDR1 SNHLY and CDR2 FYNNEI. DNA of the CDR3: TGTGCCACCTCGGGGGGGCCAATAGCCAAAAACATTCAGTACTTC. Translated: CATSGGPIAKNIQYF. The whole variable domain, filled in from reference TRBV2 and TRBJ2-4, reads EPEVTQTPSHQVTQMGQEVILRCVPISNHLYFYWYRQILGQKVEFLVSFYNNEISEKSEIFDDQFSVERPDGSNFTLKIRSTKLEDSAMYFCATSGGPIAKNIQYFGAGTRLSVL.

This rearrangement joins TRBV28 to TRBJ1-4, with D possibly being TRBD1 (5 bases). Germline CDR1 MDHEN, CDR2 SYDVKM. CDR3 size: 13 residues. Trimming left V 3 bases short and J 8 bases short, with 10 bases between. The CDR3 region is CASSFPAGEKLFF. The DNA for the CDR3 is TGTGCCAGCAGTTTTCCAGCAGGGGAAAAACTGTTTTTT.

The chain couples TRBV6-5 to TRBJ2-5; 7 bases fit TRBD1. The length of the CDR3 is 19 residues. Trimming cost V 0 bases and J 4 bases; bases outside gene matches: 17. Germline values: CDR1 MNHEY, CDR2 SVGAGI. The CDR3 DNA is TGTGCCAGCAGTTACTCTGTTCCCAGGAAGGACAGGCTTACAGAGACCCAGTACTTC. Protein product: CASSYSVPRKDRLTETQYF.

The chain is built from TRBV12-3 or TRBV12-4 and TRBJ2-1; 9 nucleotides line up with TRBD1. CDR3 size: 14 residues. After removal of 6 bases from V and 7 bases from J, the junction contained 7 bases not matched to a gene. The CDR3 loop is CASRGQGRVNEQFF. DNA for the CDR3: TGTGCCAGCAGGGGACAGGGTAGGGTGAATGAGCAGTTCTTC.

The rearrangement uses TRBV7-9 and TRBJ1-6; tentative D call: TRBD1 (5 bases). Between the trimmed V and J ends, which lost 1 base and 4 bases, there was a span of 11 bases. Germline V gene lookup returns CDR1 SEHNR and CDR2 FQNEAQ (reference sequence). The CDR3 spans 16 residues. The CDR3 loop is CASSLEGSQYNSPLHF. The CDR3 nucleotides read TGTGCCAGCAGCTTAGAGGGGTCGCAGTATAATTCACCCCTCCACTTT.